Presented here are 32 T cell receptor beta chains from one specimen sequenced in a study of blood T cell repertoires in COVID-19. Profiling relied on immunoSEQ multiplex PCR, and the TCRdb table lists in-frame clones only, not all of them. The sample yields approximately 92,000 clones, 72% seen once. Specimen: peripheral blood. These receptors were obtained from a woman aged 60-75 years in a cohort sampled during active or convalescent COVID-19.

The rearrangement links TRBV6-1 to TRBJ2-1; a possible D gene is TRBD1 (6 bases). V was cut by 3 bases and J by 4 bases, with 16 bases left in between. The CDR3 length is 16 residues. The germline CDR1 and CDR2 sequences are MNHNS and SASEGT. The CDR3 DNA is TGTGCCAGCAGTGATACCGGCAGGGGCAAATACAATGAGCAGTTCTTC. Its protein product is CASSDTGRGKYNEQFF.

V usage is TRBV5-4 and J usage is TRBJ2-7; D call uncertain. The CDR3 contains 14 residues. Germline-derived CDR1 and CDR2 are SGHNT and YYREEE (reference sequence). V shed 0 bases and J shed 5 bases, with 12 bases lying between them. The CDR3 sequence is CASSLDSILHEQYF. The CDR3 nucleotides are TGTGCCAGCAGCTTGGACTCTATCCTCCACGAGCAGTACTTC.

V usage is TRBV5-4 and J usage is TRBJ1-6; the D is unclear. Between the trimmed V and J ends, which lost 2 bases and 10 bases, there was a span of 7 bases. CDR1 SGHNT and CDR2 YYREEE come from the germline V gene (reference sequence). This CDR3 has 12 residues. In DNA, the CDR3 is TGTGCCAGCAGCTTTTATCTCTCACCCCTCCACTTT. It encodes CASSFYLSPLHF.

The chain couples TRBV7-9 to TRBJ2-5; possible D gene TRBD2, 5 bases. This CDR3 region has 10 residues. Between the trimmed V and J ends, which lost 3 bases and 9 bases, there was a span of 5 bases. Germline CDR1 is SEHNR and CDR2 is FQNEAQ (reference sequence). The CDR3 sequence is CASSLGAQYF. CDR3 coding DNA: TGTGCCAGCAGCTTGGGAGCCCAGTACTTC.

There are a few counts of this clone. The chain links TRBV30 to TRBJ2-1, with D possibly TRBD1 on 6 matching bases. CDR3 length: 15 residues. Germline CDR1 GTSNPN, CDR2 SVGIG (reference sequence). Trimming took off 3 bases at V and 0 bases at J, with 12 bases between the two ends. The CDR3 reads CAWRKDSNSYNEQFF. CDR3 in DNA: TGTGCCTGGAGAAAGGACAGTAACTCCTACAATGAGCAGTTCTTC.

The sample holds one count of this clone. This rearrangement joins TRBV5-1 to TRBJ1-1, with TRBD1 matching 8 bases. V gave up 2 bases and J gave up 3 bases; unmatched junction bases: 6. Germline values: CDR1 SGHRS, CDR2 YFSETQ. The length of the CDR3 is 15 residues. The CDR3 nucleotides are TGCGCCAGCAGCTTCGGACAGGGTTTGCACACTGAAGCTTTCTTT. It codes for CASSFGQGLHTEAFF.

V usage is TRBV5-4 and J usage is TRBJ2-7, with D possibly matching TRBD1 (5 bases). V was trimmed by 2 bases and J by 3 bases, leaving 9 bases between them. Germline V gene sequence: CDR1 SGHNT, CDR2 YYREEE (reference sequence). This CDR3 spans 13 amino acids. Written as DNA, the CDR3 is TGTGCCAGCAGCTTAGGGGTAAGCTACGAGCAGTACTTC. Encoded protein: CASSLGVSYEQYF.

The chain uses TRBV7-8 and TRBJ2-7; 14 nucleotides align to TRBD2. This CDR3 has 23 amino acids. The trim removed 5 bases at V and 4 bases at J, leaving 28 bases unmatched. CDR1 and CDR2 (germline): SGHVS, FQNEAQ. CDR3 nucleotide sequence: TGTGCCAGCAGCCCTGGGCCGGACCGCCGACTAGCGGGGGGGCCTCCTCAAGGGTACGAGCAGTACTTC. Its protein is CASSPGPDRRLAGGPPQGYEQYF.

This chain links TRBV7-9 with TRBJ2-7; D might be TRBD1 (6 bases). Trimming cost V 3 bases and J 2 bases, with 20 bases left between them. CDR1 is SEHNR and CDR2 is FQNEAQ in the germline V gene (reference sequence). This CDR3 region has 17 residues. The CDR3 reads CASSFSPGVGVPYEQYF. CDR3 nucleotide sequence: TGTGCCAGCAGCTTCAGCCCAGGGGTAGGTGTACCCTACGAGCAGTACTTC.

V usage is TRBV25-1 and J usage is TRBJ1-4; TRBD1 aligns across 12 bases. This CDR3 contains 15 residues. J lost 10 bases, V lost 7 bases, and 10 bases had no gene match. The germline CDR1 and CDR2 sequences are MGHDK and SYGVNS. CDR3 coding DNA: TGTGCCAGCAAAGCGGGACAGGGGGCTAGGGGAAAACTGTTTTTT. Translation gives CASKAGQGARGKLFF.

This clone showed up just once. The gene calls are TRBV7-2 and TRBJ2-2; weak D call: TRBD1 (6 bases). The CDR3 is made up of 18 amino acids. CDR1 is SGHTA and CDR2 is FQGNSA in the germline V gene. V lost 3 bases to trimming and J lost 6 bases, with 23 bases between them. This CDR3 reads CASSLQPWDIGTAGELFF. As DNA, the CDR3 is TGTGCCAGCAGCTTGCAACCCTGGGACATAGGTACCGCCGGGGAGCTGTTTTTT.

There are a few counts of this clone. This rearrangement joins TRBV5-1 to TRBJ2-7; possibly TRBD2 for D (5 bases). The CDR3 consists of 15 residues. CDR1 and CDR2 (germline): SGHRS, YFSETQ. The V end was cut by 0 bases, the J end by 3 bases, with 13 bases between. CDR3 nucleotides: TGCGCCAGCAGCTTGGAAAGCGGCGATATCTACGAGCAGTACTTC. This translates into CASSLESGDIYEQYF.

This sequence joins TRBV19 and TRBJ2-1; weak D call: TRBD2 (6 bases). This CDR3 is built from 13 residues. Per the germline V gene, CDR1 is LNHDA and CDR2 is SQIVND (reference sequence). Trimming took 6 bases from V and 6 from J, leaving 12 bases between them. The CDR3 sequence is CASRLASFNEQFF. The CDR3 DNA reads as TGTGCCAGTAGACTAGCAAGTTTCAATGAGCAGTTCTTC.

This clone has only a few counts. The chain joins TRBV10-3 to TRBJ2-7; tentative D call: TRBD1 (5 bases). The CDR3 is 15 amino acids. V lost 4 bases, J lost 0 bases, and 13 bases lay in between. CDR1 is ENHRY, CDR2 SYGVKD, per germline. The CDR3 DNA reads as TGTGCCATCAGTGTACAGGCCAAGAGCTCCTACGAGCAGTACTTC. It specifies CAISVQAKSSYEQYF.

The chain's CDR3 is CASSPGTGGEQYF. CDR3 in DNA: TGTGCCAGCTCACCAGGGACAGGGGGCGAGCAGTACTTC. The rearrangement links TRBV18 to TRBJ2-7; 11 nucleotides align to TRBD1. Losses at the gene ends were 2 bases for V and 6 bases for J; bases not matched to a gene: 0. The CDR3 has 13 amino acids. The germline V gene encodes CDR1 KGHSH and CDR2 LQKENI.

The chain links TRBV11-1 to TRBJ1-2, with no clear D. The CDR3 runs 13 residues. Trimming stripped 1 base from V and 4 bases from J, with 7 bases between. CDR1 and CDR2 (germline): SGHAT, FQDESV (reference sequence). The CDR3 DNA sequence: TGTGCCAGCAGCTTAGACAGTTTCTATGGCTACACCTTC. As protein: CASSLDSFYGYTF.

This chain uses TRBV4-1 with TRBJ1-4; a weak D match, TRBD1 (6 bases). CDR3 length: 15 residues. Germline CDR1 is MGHRA and CDR2 is YSYEKL. Deletions cut 5 bases from V and 4 bases from J, with 14 bases between. The CDR3 loop is CASSDGGQFNEKLFF. DNA of the CDR3: TGCGCCAGCAGCGATGGCGGACAGTTTAATGAAAAACTGTTTTTT.

This clone was seen ten or more times. The rearrangement uses TRBV4-2 and TRBJ1-5; 12 nucleotides line up with TRBD1. The germline gives CDR1 LGHNA, CDR2 YNFKEQ. The CDR3 covers 16 residues. After removal of 1 base from V and 6 bases from J, the junction contained 4 bases not matched to a gene. The CDR3 DNA follows: TGTGCCAGCAGCCAAGGTGGGACAGGGGGCTCTCAGCCCCAGCATTTT. Protein product: CASSQGGTGGSQPQHF.

The chain has TRBV5-4 and TRBJ2-5, with 7 bases identical to TRBD1. Germline V gives CDR1 SGHNT, CDR2 YYREEE (reference sequence). The junction had 13 bases not matched to a gene; V was cut back by 6 bases and J by 5 bases. The CDR3 spans 15 residues. The CDR3 here is CASTMRAGGRETQYF. CDR3 nucleotide sequence: TGTGCCAGCACCATGAGGGCAGGGGGTAGGGAGACCCAGTACTTC.

The chain employs TRBV18 and TRBJ1-1; TRBD1 matches at 11 bases. This CDR3 region has 15 residues. CDR1 KGHSH and CDR2 LQKENI come from the germline V gene. Trimming took 6 bases from V and 4 from J; bases not matched to a gene: 7. The CDR3 spells CASSAGQGAGTEAFF. In nucleotides, the CDR3 is TGTGCCAGCTCCGCCGGACAGGGGGCTGGCACTGAAGCTTTCTTT. Variable domain in full (rest from reference TRBV18 and TRBJ1-1): NAGVMQNPRHLVRRRGQEARLRCSPMKGHSHVYWYRQLPEEGLKFMVYLQKENIIDESGMPKERFSAEFPKEGPSILRIQQVVRGDSAAYFCASSAGQGAGTEAFFGQGTRLTVV.

This rearrangement joins TRBV18 to TRBJ1-2; TRBD1 matches at 7 bases. CDR1 is KGHSH and CDR2 is LQKENI in the germline V gene. With V trimmed by 6 bases and J by 0 bases, 13 bases remained unmatched. This CDR3 contains 17 residues. The CDR3 here is CASSNRDSETTNYGYTF. The CDR3 nucleotides are TGTGCCAGCTCCAATCGGGACAGCGAGACCACTAACTATGGCTACACCTTC.

In this sample, this clone turned up once. The DNA of the CDR3 is TGCGCCAGCAGCCCGGGACAGGGAAGTTTGACCGGGGAGCTGTTTTTT. Residues: CASSPGQGSLTGELFF. The gene calls are TRBV4-3 and TRBJ2-2; 9 bases fit TRBD1. V gave up 4 bases and J gave up 5 bases; unmatched junction bases: 8. Germline CDR1 and CDR2: LGHNA and YSLEER. This CDR3 has 16 residues.

The chain uses TRBV2 and TRBJ1-3, with TRBD1 as a possible D gene (5 bases). Trimming pared 6 bases from V and 0 bases from J, leaving 12 bases between. Germline values: CDR1 SNHLY, CDR2 FYNNEI. CDR3 length: 15 residues. The CDR3 here is CASSLGHFSGNTIYF. The CDR3 DNA follows: TGTGCCAGCAGCCTCGGACACTTCTCTGGAAACACCATATATTTT.

This clone was found many times. The same CDR3 can be traced to other DNA sequences in this sample. V is TRBV28 and J is TRBJ1-5; 8 nucleotides match TRBD1. Germline V gene data show CDR1 as MDHEN and CDR2 as SYDVKM. The CDR3 totals 14 residues. The V gene end was trimmed by 5 bases and the J gene end by 4 bases; junction bases not matched to a gene: 4. The CDR3 is CASSPGGGNQPQHF. As DNA, the CDR3 is TGTGCCAGCAGTCCAGGGGGCGGAAATCAGCCCCAGCATTTT.

This chain links TRBV4-1 with TRBJ2-2, with a weak D call TRBD2 (6 bases). Per the germline V gene, CDR1 is MGHRA and CDR2 is YSYEKL. V was trimmed by 1 base and J by 1 base, leaving 10 bases between them. This CDR3 region has 16 residues. The CDR3 DNA follows: TGCGCCAGCAGCCAAGGCCCGGGACTGAACACCGGGGAGCTGTTTTTT. As protein: CASSQGPGLNTGELFF.

The chain is built from TRBV18 and TRBJ2-2; D is perhaps TRBD1 (6 bases). The V end lost 5 bases, the J end lost 8 bases, and 15 bases lay between the germline ends. CDR1 is KGHSH, CDR2 LQKENI, per germline. The CDR3 totals 14 residues. This CDR3 reads CASSGRQATGELFF. CDR3 bases: TGTGCCAGCTCAGGCAGACAGGCCACGGGGGAGCTGTTTTTT.

The chain uses TRBV6-6 and TRBJ1-2, with TRBD1 matching 7 bases. The V segment lost 5 bases and the J segment 4 bases; nucleotides outside the gene matches: 7. CDR3 size: 14 residues. Germline V CDR1 and CDR2: MNHNY, SVGAGI (reference sequence). CDR3 sequence reads: CASSKRQGGYGYTF. CDR3 DNA sequence: TGTGCCAGCAGTAAACGACAGGGAGGCTATGGCTACACCTTC.

In regard to this clone: The sample holds other DNA sequences that translate to the same CDR3. This chain joins TRBV5-1 and TRBJ1-6; D might be TRBD1 (6 bases). The V and J ends lost 0 bases and 7 bases respectively, with 14 bases between them. The V gene's germline CDR1 is SGHRS and CDR2 YFSETQ. The CDR3 is 16 amino acids. The CDR3: CASSLGLRQGNSPLHF. The CDR3 nucleotides read TGCGCCAGCAGCTTGGGTTTGCGGCAGGGGAATTCACCCCTCCACTTT.

This chain connects TRBV21-1 to TRBJ2-3; the table's TRBD1 call for D was not verified on the DNA. TRBV21-1 is given as a pseudogene. This CDR3 is 16 amino acids long. The CDR3 sequence is CASSKRRDRESDTQYF. The CDR3 DNA reads as TGTGCCAGCAGCAAAAGGCGGGACAGGGAATCAGATACGCAGTATTTT.

This chain uses TRBV2 with TRBJ1-5, with 11 nucleotides matching TRBD1. There are 14 residues in the CDR3. J was trimmed by 6 bases and V by 6 bases; bases with no gene match: 4. From germline, CDR1 is SNHLY and CDR2 FYNNEI. Here the CDR3 reads CASSGDRGIQPQHF. CDR3 in DNA: TGTGCCAGCAGCGGGGACAGGGGGATTCAGCCCCAGCATTTT. Based on the CDR3 plus reference TRBV2 and TRBJ1-5, the full variable domain is EPEVTQTPSHQVTQMGQEVILRCVPISNHLYFYWYRQILGQKVEFLVSFYNNEISEKSEIFDDQFSVERPDGSNFTLKIRSTKLEDSAMYFCASSGDRGIQPQHFGDGTRLSIL.

The rearrangement joins TRBV7-2 to TRBJ2-3; 16 positions match TRBD2. The CDR3 is 19 amino acids. V trimming: 2 bases; J trimming: 3 bases; junction bases outside the gene matches: 8. Germline CDR1 and CDR2: SGHTA and FQGNSA. The CDR3 DNA reads TGTGCCAGCAGCTTACGCCCCGGGACTAGCGGGGGGGCTACAGATACGCAGTATTTT. This encodes CASSLRPGTSGGATDTQYF.

The chain is built from TRBV11-2 and TRBJ2-3, with D uncertain. Germline V gives CDR1 SGHAT, CDR2 FQNNGV. This CDR3 region has 14 residues. Trimming cost V 8 bases and J 2 bases, with 14 bases left between them. The CDR3 DNA follows: TGTGCCAGCCACAGATTCCGAAACACAGATACGCAGTATTTT. This codes for CASHRFRNTDTQYF.